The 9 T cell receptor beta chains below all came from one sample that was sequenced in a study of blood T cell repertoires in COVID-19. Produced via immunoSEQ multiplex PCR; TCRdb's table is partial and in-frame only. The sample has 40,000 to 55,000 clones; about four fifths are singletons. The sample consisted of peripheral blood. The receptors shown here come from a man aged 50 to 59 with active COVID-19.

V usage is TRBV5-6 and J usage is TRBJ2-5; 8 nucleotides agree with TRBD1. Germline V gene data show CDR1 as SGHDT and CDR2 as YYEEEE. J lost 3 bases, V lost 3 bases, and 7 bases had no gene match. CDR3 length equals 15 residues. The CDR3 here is CASSSEPGGEETQYF. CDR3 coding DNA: TGTGCCAGCAGCTCTGAGCCAGGGGGCGAAGAGACCCAGTACTTC.

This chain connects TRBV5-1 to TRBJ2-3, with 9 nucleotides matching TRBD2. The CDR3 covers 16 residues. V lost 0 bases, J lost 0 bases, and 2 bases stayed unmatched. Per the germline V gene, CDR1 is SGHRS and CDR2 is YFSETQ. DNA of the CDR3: TGCGCCAGCAGCTTGGTTAGCGGGAGTAGCACAGATACGCAGTATTTT. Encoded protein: CASSLVSGSSTDTQYF.

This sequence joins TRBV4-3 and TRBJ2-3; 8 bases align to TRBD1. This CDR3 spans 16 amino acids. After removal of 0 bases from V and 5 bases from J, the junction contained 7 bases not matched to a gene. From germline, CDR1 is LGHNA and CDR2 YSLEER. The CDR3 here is CASSQEDRDEGDTQYF. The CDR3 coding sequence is TGCGCCAGCAGCCAAGAGGACAGGGATGAAGGAGATACGCAGTATTTT.

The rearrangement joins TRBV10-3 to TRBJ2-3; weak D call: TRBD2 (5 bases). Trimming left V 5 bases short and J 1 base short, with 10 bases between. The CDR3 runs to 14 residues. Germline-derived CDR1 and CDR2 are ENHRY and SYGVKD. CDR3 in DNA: TGTGCCATCAGTCAAGCGGAGGGCACAGATACGCAGTATTTT. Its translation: CAISQAEGTDTQYF.

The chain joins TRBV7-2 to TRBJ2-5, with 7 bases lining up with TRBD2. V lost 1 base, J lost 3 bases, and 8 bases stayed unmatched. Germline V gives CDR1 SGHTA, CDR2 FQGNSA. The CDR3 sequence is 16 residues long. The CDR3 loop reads CASSLVVAGAKETQYF. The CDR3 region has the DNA TGTGCCAGCAGCTTAGTGGTCGCGGGAGCAAAAGAGACCCAGTACTTC.

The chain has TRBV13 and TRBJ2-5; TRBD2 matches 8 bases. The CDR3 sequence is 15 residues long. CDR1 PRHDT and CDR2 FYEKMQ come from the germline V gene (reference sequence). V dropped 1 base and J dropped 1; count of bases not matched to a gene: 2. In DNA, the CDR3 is TGTGCCAGCAGCTTAGAGGCGGGGGGCCAAGAGACCCAGTACTTC. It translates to CASSLEAGGQETQYF.

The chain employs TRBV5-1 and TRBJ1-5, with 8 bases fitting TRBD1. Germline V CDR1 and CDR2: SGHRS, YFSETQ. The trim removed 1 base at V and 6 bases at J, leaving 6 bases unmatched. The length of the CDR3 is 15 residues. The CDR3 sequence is CASSLTGGQVQPQHF. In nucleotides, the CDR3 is TGCGCCAGCAGCTTGACAGGGGGTCAGGTTCAGCCCCAGCATTTT. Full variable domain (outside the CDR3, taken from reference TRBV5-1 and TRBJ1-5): KAGVTQTPRYLIKTRGQQVTLSCSPISGHRSVSWYQQTPGQGLQFLFEYFSETQRNKGNFPGRFSGRQFSNSRSEMNVSTLELGDSALYLCASSLTGGQVQPQHFGDGTRLSIL.

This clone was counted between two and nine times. The CDR3 here is CASKLGLHQETQYF. For the CDR3, the DNA is TGTGCCAGCAAACTGGGACTGCACCAAGAGACCCAGTACTTC. The V call is TRBV2, the J call TRBJ2-5; weak D call: TRBD2 (6 bases). The CDR3 length is 14 residues. Germline loops: CDR1 SNHLY, CDR2 FYNNEI. V lost 7 bases and J 0 bases, leaving 12 bases between the germline ends.

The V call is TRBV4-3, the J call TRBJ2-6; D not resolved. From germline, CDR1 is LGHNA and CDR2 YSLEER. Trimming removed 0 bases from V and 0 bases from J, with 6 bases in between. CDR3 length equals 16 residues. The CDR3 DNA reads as TGCGCCAGCAGCCAAGAGGTCGGCTCTGGGGCCAACGTCCTGACTTTC. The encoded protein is CASSQEVGSGANVLTF.